This TCR beta chain was identified in a study of blood T cell repertoires in COVID-19. Study information: Samples of COVID-19 (acute and convalescent) were obtained from the United States, Italy and Spain.

Enrollment of patients from Seattle took place during active infection, with longitudinal follow-up. From germline, CDR1 is SGHNT and CDR2 YENEEA. V dropped 0 bases and J dropped 2 bases, with 7 bases sitting between them. The CDR3 spans 14 residues. Profiled with immunoSEQ multiplex PCR; TCRdb holds only in-frame clones, not every one. The repertoire holds hundreds of thousands of clones, with about four fifths as singletons. Material: peripheral blood. This rearrangement joins TRBV11-3 to TRBJ2-5; a possible D gene is TRBD2 (5 bases). The TCR originated in a woman over 75 with COVID-19, enrolled during active disease. The chain's CDR3 is CASSLDGRQETQYF. CDR3 in DNA: TGTGCCAGCAGCTTAGATGGGAGACAAGAGACCCAGTACTTC.